Given below is one T cell receptor (beta chain) in context. A junction end diverges from the germline sequence, so it may reflect a read error. The sample originates from a study of technical replicates of blood from a handful of donors. Germline CDR1 reads SNHLY; CDR2 reads FYNNEI. This CDR3 is 14 amino acids long. Libraries were prepared by immunoSEQ multiplex PCR; TCRdb keeps only in-frame clonotypes and omits some of them. The data contain around 75,000 clones, 80% to 95% of them seen just once; the ten biggest clones take up 0.27%. The genes are TRBV2 and TRBJ1-1; D is perhaps TRBD1 (6 bases). The sequence was collected from a human donor in good health. Sequences were obtained from T cells isolated from PBMCs. The CDR3 region is CASSEGQRNTEAFF. CDR3 sequence (DNA): TGTGCCAGCAGCGAAGGACAGAGGAACACTGAAGCTTTCTTT.